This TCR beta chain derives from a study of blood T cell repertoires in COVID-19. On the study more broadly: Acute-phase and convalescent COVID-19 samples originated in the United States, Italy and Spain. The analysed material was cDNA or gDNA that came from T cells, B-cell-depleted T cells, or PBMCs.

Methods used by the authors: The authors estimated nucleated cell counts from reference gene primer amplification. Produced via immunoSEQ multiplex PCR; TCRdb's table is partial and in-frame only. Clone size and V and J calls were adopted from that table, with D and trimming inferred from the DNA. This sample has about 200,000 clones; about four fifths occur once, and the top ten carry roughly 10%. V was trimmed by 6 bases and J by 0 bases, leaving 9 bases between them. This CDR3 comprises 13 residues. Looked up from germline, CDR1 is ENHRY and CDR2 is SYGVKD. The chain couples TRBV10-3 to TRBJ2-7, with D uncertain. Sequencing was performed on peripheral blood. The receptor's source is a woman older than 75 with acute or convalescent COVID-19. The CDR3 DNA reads TGTGCCATCAGCGGAACAGCCTCCTACGAGCAGTACTTC. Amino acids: CAISGTASYEQYF.